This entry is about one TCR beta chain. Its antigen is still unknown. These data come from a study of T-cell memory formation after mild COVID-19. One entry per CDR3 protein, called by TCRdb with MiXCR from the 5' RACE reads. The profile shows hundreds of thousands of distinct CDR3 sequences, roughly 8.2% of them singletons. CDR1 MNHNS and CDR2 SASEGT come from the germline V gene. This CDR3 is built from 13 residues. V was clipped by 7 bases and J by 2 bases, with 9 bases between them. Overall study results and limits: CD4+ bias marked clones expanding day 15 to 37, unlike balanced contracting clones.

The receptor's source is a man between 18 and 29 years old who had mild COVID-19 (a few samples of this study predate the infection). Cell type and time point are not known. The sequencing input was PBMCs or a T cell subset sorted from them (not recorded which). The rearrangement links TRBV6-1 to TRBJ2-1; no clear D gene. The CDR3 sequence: CASKSLAYNEQFF. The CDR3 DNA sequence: TGTGCCAGCAAGTCACTGGCCTACAATGAGCAGTTCTTC.